The 5 T cell receptor beta chains given below trace back to one sample, sequenced in a study of identifying expanded T cells in peripheral blood. The assay was immunoSEQ multiplex PCR, and TCRdb's table has in-frame clones only and misses some. The data contain some 93,000 clones, approximately 85% of them seen just once; the ten biggest clones take up approximately 5%. Sequencing was done on a sample of blood. All receptors derive from a person aged 18-70 years in good health.

The V and J genes are TRBV19 and TRBJ1-2; maybe TRBD1 (6 bases). Germline V CDR1 and CDR2: LNHDA, SQIVND (reference sequence). Trimming cost V 7 bases and J 2 bases, with 17 bases left between them. The CDR3 has 15 residues. CDR3 sequence: CASTAGQRGNYGYTF. CDR3 bases: TGTGCCAGTACCGCGGGGCAGAGGGGGAACTATGGCTACACCTTC.

This chain uses TRBV5-4 with TRBJ1-2; the D gene is possibly TRBD1 (6 bases). This CDR3 has 14 amino acids. Deletions cut 3 bases from V and 4 bases from J, with 13 bases between. Germline CDR1 SGHNT, CDR2 YYREEE (reference sequence). The CDR3 loop is CASSWIQGSYGYTF. DNA of the CDR3: TGTGCCAGCAGCTGGATACAGGGATCCTATGGCTACACCTTC.

The CDR3 DNA reads as TGTGCCAGCAGCCCCCAGCCAGACATTAACTATGGCTACACCTTC. Residues: CASSPQPDINYGYTF. This chain joins TRBV9 and TRBJ1-2; D uncertain. Trimming cost V 4 bases and J 1 base, with 14 bases left between them. Germline V gives CDR1 SGDLS, CDR2 YYNGEE. The CDR3 is 15 residues long. Drawing the rest from reference TRBV9 and TRBJ1-2, the complete variable domain is DSGVTQTPKHLITATGQRVTLRCSPRSGDLSVYWYQQSLDQGLQFLIQYYNGEERAKGNILERFSAQQFPDLHSELNLSSLELGDSALYFCASSPQPDINYGYTFGSGTRLTVV.

The V call is TRBV19, the J call TRBJ1-5, with TRBD1 matching over 7 bases. The CDR3 is made up of 14 amino acids. The trim removed 4 bases at V and 3 bases at J, leaving 3 bases unmatched. From germline, CDR1 is LNHDA and CDR2 SQIVND (reference sequence). The CDR3: CASSTTGDNQPQHF. The CDR3 DNA is TGTGCCAGTAGTACCACAGGGGACAATCAGCCCCAGCATTTT.

V is TRBV12-5 and J is TRBJ1-2, with TRBD1 matching 8 bases. Germline CDR1 LGHNT, CDR2 FRNRAP. The junction had 3 bases not matched to a gene; V was cut back by 1 base and J by 2 bases. The CDR3 has 15 residues. CDR3 in DNA: TGTGCTAGTGGTTTGGGGACAGGGTTAAACTATGGCTACACCTTC. Protein: CASGLGTGLNYGYTF.